The 10 T cell receptor beta chains reported below all come from one sample, sequenced in a study of blood T cell repertoires in COVID-19. Profiling relied on immunoSEQ multiplex PCR, and the TCRdb table lists in-frame clones only, not all of them. The sample contains a few hundred thousand clones, about 85% of which appear only once. Specimen: peripheral blood. These receptor sequences come from a woman aged 18-30 years who had recovered from COVID-19.

The chain recombines TRBV28 with TRBJ1-5; D possibly corresponds to TRBD1 (6 bases). The germline CDR1 and CDR2 sequences are MDHEN and SYDVKM. Trimming removed 6 bases at V and 1 base at J, with 13 bases between. The CDR3 totals 15 residues. The CDR3, as DNA: TGTGCCAGCAGGGTACAGGGAGGGAGCAATCAGCCCCAGCATTTT. Translating gives CASRVQGGSNQPQHF.

The chain is built from TRBV5-4 and TRBJ1-2; D not resolved. Looked up from germline, CDR1 is SGHNT and CDR2 is YYREEE (reference sequence). The germline V and J ends were trimmed by 4 bases and 5 bases, with 12 bases remaining between them. The CDR3 sequence is 13 residues long. DNA of the CDR3: TGTGCCAGCAGCGTTCTAGGTGGTTATGGCTACACCTTC. Amino acid sequence: CASSVLGGYGYTF.

J is TRBJ2-2 and V is TRBV6-5, with no clear D. The germline V gene has CDR1 MNHEY and CDR2 SVGAGI. There are 14 residues in the CDR3. Between the trimmed V and J ends, which lost 2 bases and 5 bases, there was a span of 9 bases. The CDR3: CASSYTGRTGELFF. The CDR3 nucleotides are TGTGCCAGCAGTTACACCGGTCGTACCGGGGAGCTGTTTTTT.

V and J are TRBV4-3 and TRBJ1-1; 7 bases fit TRBD1. This CDR3 has 18 residues. J lost 1 base, V lost 2 bases, and 13 bases had no gene match. Germline V CDR1 and CDR2: LGHNA, YSLEER. CDR3 DNA: TGCGCCAGCAGCCAAATATTAACGGCCGGGACAGAGAACACTGAAGCTTTCTTT. This codes for CASSQILTAGTENTEAFF.

The rearrangement links TRBV9 to TRBJ2-5; 9 bases agree with TRBD2. The CDR3 is made up of 16 amino acids. Germline V gene lookup returns CDR1 SGDLS and CDR2 YYNGEE. J was trimmed by 5 bases and V by 0 bases; bases with no gene match: 8. The DNA of the CDR3 is TGTGCCAGCAGCGTAGGTCGTAGCGGGAGAGGGGAGACCCAGTACTTC. It yields the protein CASSVGRSGRGETQYF. The full variable domain, completed using reference TRBV9 and TRBJ2-5, is DSGVTQTPKHLITATGQRVTLRCSPRSGDLSVYWYQQSLDQGLQFLIQYYNGEERAKGNILERFSAQQFPDLHSELNLSSLELGDSALYFCASSVGRSGRGETQYFGPGTRLLVL.

The chain joins TRBV14 to TRBJ2-1; TRBD1 agrees at 7 bases. Germline assignment: CDR1 SGHDN and CDR2 FVKESK. V shed 7 bases and J 4 bases; nucleotides not matched to a gene: 10. The CDR3 is 15 amino acids. CDR3 DNA sequence: TGTGCCAGCATGACAAGCAGACAGGGTTACAATGAGCAGTTCTTC. It codes for CASMTSRQGYNEQFF.

This sequence joins TRBV19 and TRBJ1-1, with no clear D. Germline CDR1 LNHDA, CDR2 SQIVND (reference sequence). CDR3 length: 13 amino acids. Trimming pared 3 bases from V and 5 bases from J, leaving 10 bases between. The CDR3 sequence is CASSIFGVTEAFF. CDR3 DNA sequence: TGTGCCAGTAGTATCTTCGGGGTTACTGAAGCTTTCTTT.

The genes are TRBV13 and TRBJ2-7; D gene unclear. CDR3 length equals 12 residues. The V gene lost 5 bases and the J gene lost 4 bases, with 9 bases spanning the gap. CDR1 and CDR2 from the germline V gene are PRHDT and FYEKMQ (reference sequence). This CDR3 reads CASSPDQYEQYF. For the CDR3, the DNA is TGTGCCAGCAGCCCTGATCAGTACGAGCAGTACTTC.

The chain employs TRBV6-6 and TRBJ2-7, with D possibly being TRBD2 (5 bases). Deletions cut 2 bases from V and 0 bases from J, with 14 bases between. From germline, CDR1 is MNHNY and CDR2 SVGAGI (reference sequence). CDR3 size: 16 residues. CDR3 sequence reads: CASSYGERVSSYEQYF. The CDR3, as DNA: TGTGCCAGCAGTTACGGGGAGAGGGTTTCCTCCTACGAGCAGTACTTC.

This chain links TRBV7-3 with TRBJ2-2; 11 nucleotides line up with TRBD2. The CDR3 is 18 residues long. Trimming took 5 bases from V and 0 from J; bases not matched to a gene: 8. CDR1 is SGHTA and CDR2 is FQGTGA in the germline V gene. The CDR3 region has the DNA TGTGCCAGCAGCCCACCGACTAGCGGGGCCTCGAACACCGGGGAGCTGTTTTTT. Translated: CASSPPTSGASNTGELFF.